This record covers a single T cell receptor (beta chain). This clone's antigen is unknown. One base away there is no much larger clone; base qualities are not given. This sample was included in a study of blood T cell repertoires in COVID-19 (dated by TCRdb to the early 2020s). As for the study more broadly: The collaborator samples originated in the United States, Italy and Spain and spanned the acute and convalescent phases of COVID-19. The material from the prospective study consisted of cDNA or gDNA derived from T cells, B-cell-depleted T cells, or PBMCs. Deeply sampled blood TCRbeta repertoires from subjects exposed to, actively infected with, or recovered from COVID-19 were included in the dataset. The repertoires were released in a freely available public database intended as a resource for research on the immune response to SARS-CoV-2. Samples were obtained from the ongoing ImmuneRACE study (first 160 participants) and from 1,000 to 1,500 subjects provided by 6 global collaborators. A de-identified subject ID, COVID-19 status, age in years and sex were almost always included in the sample metadata. Where available, HLA class I and class II types were taken from metadata supplied by the sample provider and were not determined by assay-based typing. Summary of the overall study and its limitations: Clinical and demographic metadata were provided uncurated, with the amount varying by source and participant.

The immunoSEQ Assay, a bias-controlled multiplex PCR, was used to amplify TCRbeta CDR3 regions from genomic DNA. Regarding the original processing steps: Nucleated cell counts per sample were estimated from amplification of reference gene primers within the assay. To quantify the absolute abundance of each unique TCRbeta CDR3 rearrangement, sequence reads were collapsed and filtered. For each sample, productive Simpson clonality was calculated as the square root of Simpson's diversity index over productive rearrangements. Imported from immuneACCESS, the table was reduced by TCRdb to in-frame sequences with V and J called. These copies leave out some clones; in studies compared against another copy, an unresolved V gene accounts for under half, and the cause of the remainder is not known. V, J and clone size reflect that table, while D and trimming were determined from the DNA. For this sample the table gives some 270,000 clones, of which approximately 88% were detected only once. In total, the top ten clones hold approximately 2% of the sample.

Collaborating institutions collected whole blood in K2EDTA tubes following their own protocols. For TCRbeta analysis, collaborators shipped samples in one of three forms: frozen whole blood, isolated PBMCs, or DNA extracted from either of those sample types. CDR1 and CDR2, looked up from the germline V gene (reference sequence), are LNHDA and SQIVND. V has 7 bases trimmed and J has 5 bases trimmed; junction bases matching no gene number 21. The CDR3 contains 18 residues, cysteine and phenylalanine counted. The retained sequence is limited to the CDR3, 54 bases, with the frame set at the first base. The clonotype originates from a man aged 45 to 65 with acute or convalescent COVID-19. The sequencing sample was made of peripheral blood. The receptor chain draws on TRBV19 and TRBJ1-2; the junction holds 8 bases that match TRBD1. The CDR3 amino acid sequence is: CASILTGRSGTGHYGYTF. The bases are TGTGCCAGTATTTTAACCGGAAGATCCGGGACAGGACATTATGGCTACACCTTC.